This T cell receptor (beta chain) came from a study of T cell repertoires in cytomegalovirus infection. Study findings and constraints: Predominance within the ex vivo response was attributable to HLA-C-restricted CMV-specific TCR beta clonotypes.

TCRdb recomputed calls from the reads with MiXCR, one row per CDR3 protein. The repertoire holds about 310,000 distinct CDR3 sequences, with 15% to 20% as singletons. At least ten counts were recorded for this clonotype. The antigen remains undetermined. V lost 2 bases to trimming and J lost 5 bases, with 12 bases between them. The CDR3 is made up of 14 amino acids. Germline CDR1 is SGHDN and CDR2 is FVKESK. The sequenced material came from PBMCs. This TCR was sampled from a human donor in good health (CMV status not recorded). Some clones in this sample may be carry-over from other donors' samples. J is TRBJ2-5 and V is TRBV14; D uncertain. This CDR3 reads CASSQTRDEETQYF. The DNA of the CDR3 is TGTGCCAGCAGCCAAACAAGGGATGAGGAGACCCAGTACTTC.